This passage covers 24 T cell receptor beta chains from one sample sequenced in a study of regulatory T cells in long-lasting Graves disease. Noted time point: newly diagnosed GD, antithyroid drugs for less than 3 months. The TCR library used RNA extracted from PBMCs. Assembly of TCR beta libraries relied on iRepertoire HTBI primers together with Arm-PCR of CDR3 regions. MiXCR, applied by TCRdb to the multiplex PCR reads, yields one record per CDR3 protein. The sample lists hundreds of thousands of distinct CDR3 sequences; around 15% were seen once. This sample also belongs to another study, concerning T cells in Graves' hyperthyroidism and ophthalmopathy.

Sequencing used peripheral blood mononuclear cells (PBMCs), obtained at new diagnosis, from a patient treated with antithyroid drugs. The receptors come from a woman in her twenties or thirties with Graves disease.

This chain joins TRBV19 and TRBJ2-7, with 9 bases identical to TRBD2. Trimming removed 4 bases from V and 4 bases from J; junction bases left unmatched: 8. The CDR3 spans 15 residues. Germline CDR1 LNHDA, CDR2 SQIVND (reference sequence). This CDR3 is CASSNPSGRYYEQYF. The CDR3, as DNA: TGTGCCAGTAGTAACCCCAGCGGGAGGTATTACGAGCAGTACTTC.

V is TRBV9 and J is TRBJ2-5; no firm D call. V was pared by 0 bases and J by 2 bases, with 8 bases between. CDR3 length equals 14 residues. Germline lookup yields CDR1 SGDLS and CDR2 YYNGEE. The CDR3 loop is CASSVEARQETQYF. Here the CDR3 DNA reads TGTGCCAGCAGCGTAGAGGCCAGACAAGAGACCCAGTACTTC.

This clonotype was seen many times. The chain has TRBV11-2 and TRBJ2-7; D is unclear. Trimming removed 3 bases at V and 4 bases at J, with 7 bases between. This CDR3 has 12 amino acids. In germline, CDR1 is SGHAT, CDR2 FQNNGV. As DNA, the CDR3 is TGTGCCAGCAGCTTTGCCTCGTACGAGCAGTACTTC. Its protein product is CASSFASYEQYF. The full variable domain, its missing parts supplied by reference TRBV11-2 and TRBJ2-7, is EAGVAQSPRYKIIEKRQSVAFWCNPISGHATLYWYQQILGQGPKLLIQFQNNGVVDDSQLPKDRFSAERLKGVDSTLKIQPAKLEDSAVYLCASSFASYEQYFGPGTRLTVT.

This clonotype was found many times. The chain joins TRBV28 to TRBJ1-2; 9 nucleotides match TRBD1. Germline values: CDR1 MDHEN, CDR2 SYDVKM. Trimming at V came to 6 bases and at J to 2 bases, leaving 7 bases not matched to a gene. The CDR3 is made up of 15 amino acids. CDR3 DNA: TGTGCCAGCAGGCAGACAGGGGGAGCCAACTATGGCTACACCTTC. It yields the protein CASRQTGGANYGYTF.

The rearrangement uses TRBV20-1 and TRBJ1-5; no clear D gene. Germline V gives CDR1 DFQATT, CDR2 SNEGSKA (reference sequence). The CDR3 has 12 residues. V dropped 4 bases and J dropped 1 base, with 5 bases sitting between them. The CDR3 DNA is TGCAGTGCTACCAAAAGCAATCAGCCCCAGCATTTT. As protein: CSATKSNQPQHF.

This clonotype came up once. The chain links TRBV18 to TRBJ2-7; D not resolved. The ends were cut back, 0 bases at V and 1 base at J, with 16 bases in the middle. This CDR3 has 17 residues. Germline CDR1 KGHSH, CDR2 LQKENI. The CDR3 loop is CASSPPIGTIASYEQYF. The CDR3 region has the DNA TGTGCCAGCTCACCACCGATAGGAACTATCGCATCCTACGAGCAGTACTTC.

This clonotype was counted at least ten times. This chain uses TRBV7-9 with TRBJ2-2; the D gene is possibly TRBD2 (6 bases). The CDR3 is 16 residues long. The V end lost 2 bases, the J end lost 4 bases, and 14 bases lay between the germline ends. Germline V gives CDR1 SEHNR, CDR2 FQNEAQ (reference sequence). CDR3 sequence reads: CASSLFPEGGTGELFF. The CDR3 DNA reads TGTGCCAGCAGCTTATTTCCGGAGGGTGGCACCGGGGAGCTGTTTTTT.

The CDR3 sequence: CASSYRPPGGAGHYEQYF. The CDR3 coding sequence is TGTGCCAGCAGTTACCGGCCCCCTGGGGGTGCGGGACATTACGAGCAGTACTTC. The chain carries TRBV6-5 and TRBJ2-7; TRBD1 or TRBD2 may be the D gene (6 bases each). The V and J ends lost 2 bases and 4 bases respectively, with 24 bases between them. The CDR3 is 18 residues long. The germline CDR1 and CDR2 sequences are MNHEY and SVGAGI.

This clonotype appeared a few times. CDR3 coding DNA: TGTGCCAGCAGTTCGAACGGAGCGGGAGTCTATGAGCAGTTCTTC. It specifies CASSSNGAGVYEQFF. The V call is TRBV27, the J call TRBJ2-1, with 8 bases that match TRBD2. V lost 4 bases, J lost 8 bases, and 10 bases stayed unmatched. The germline V gene has CDR1 MNHEY and CDR2 SMNVEV (reference sequence). This CDR3 contains 15 residues.

At least ten counts were recorded for this clonotype. The chain has TRBV9 and TRBJ1-1; D may be TRBD1 (5 bases). From germline, CDR1 is SGDLS and CDR2 YYNGEE. The CDR3 length is 15 residues. V lost 0 bases and J 2 bases, leaving 11 bases between the germline ends. CDR3 nucleotide sequence: TGTGCCAGCAGCGTAGTTGGGGGGAGTAACACTGAAGCTTTCTTT. Translation gives CASSVVGGSNTEAFF. The full variable domain, completed using reference TRBV9 and TRBJ1-1, is DSGVTQTPKHLITATGQRVTLRCSPRSGDLSVYWYQQSLDQGLQFLIQYYNGEERAKGNILERFSAQQFPDLHSELNLSSLELGDSALYFCASSVVGGSNTEAFFGQGTRLTVV.

This clonotype has more than one count but fewer than ten. The chain has TRBV20-1 and TRBJ1-2, with a possible D match to TRBD1 (6 bases). CDR3 length: 13 residues. The V gene lost 3 bases and the J gene lost 4 bases, with 12 bases spanning the gap. The germline gives CDR1 DFQATT, CDR2 SNEGSKA (reference sequence). Written as DNA, the CDR3 is TGCAGTGCTAGTCACCAGACAGGCTATGGCTACACCTTC. It translates to CSASHQTGYGYTF.

This sequence joins TRBV6-1 and TRBJ2-1; D is unresolved. The CDR3 has 11 residues. Germline CDR1 MNHNS, CDR2 SASEGT. V lost 8 bases and J 10 bases, leaving 12 bases between the germline ends. The CDR3 spells CASGRHPEQFF. In nucleotides, the CDR3 is TGTGCCAGCGGTAGGCATCCAGAGCAGTTCTTC.

This clonotype was observed at least ten times. This rearrangement joins TRBV20-1 to TRBJ1-1; D remains unclear. Germline loops: CDR1 DFQATT, CDR2 SNEGSKA (reference sequence). V dropped 6 bases and J dropped 5 bases, with 13 bases sitting between them. The CDR3 consists of 12 residues. The CDR3 reads CSAPVGITEAFF. Written as DNA, the CDR3 is TGCAGTGCCCCGGTGGGGATAACTGAAGCTTTCTTT.

The gene calls are TRBV9 and TRBJ2-5, with 9 bases aligning to TRBD2. The CDR3 spans 19 residues. The germline V gene has CDR1 SGDLS and CDR2 YYNGEE. Unmatched junction bases numbered 16, after V lost 0 bases and J lost 4 bases. CDR3 residues: CASSVEWERAGGPGETQYF. The CDR3 bases are TGTGCCAGCAGCGTAGAATGGGAGCGGGCGGGAGGGCCGGGAGAGACCCAGTACTTC. Full variable domain (rest looked up from reference TRBV9 and TRBJ2-5): DSGVTQTPKHLITATGQRVTLRCSPRSGDLSVYWYQQSLDQGLQFLIQYYNGEERAKGNILERFSAQQFPDLHSELNLSSLELGDSALYFCASSVEWERAGGPGETQYFGPGTRLLVL.

V and J are TRBV19 and TRBJ2-2, with 15 bases identical to TRBD2. Germline CDR1 is LNHDA and CDR2 is SQIVND (reference sequence). This CDR3 is 18 amino acids long. The V gene end was trimmed by 6 bases and the J gene end by 7 bases; junction bases not matched to a gene: 12. The CDR3 reads CASRKGLAGGESGGELFF. As DNA, the CDR3 is TGTGCCAGTAGGAAGGGACTAGCGGGAGGAGAAAGCGGCGGGGAGCTGTTTTTT.

To note about this clonotype: Being one base from a much bigger clone, this may be a read error. No conserved phenylalanine or tryptophan ends this CDR3, so it is likely a read error. J is TRBJ2-3 and V is TRBV5-5; possible D gene TRBD2, 6 bases. The CDR3 consists of 15 residues. Trimming removed 1 base at V and 1 base at J, with 10 bases between. Germline V gene data show CDR1 as SGHKS and CDR2 as YYEKEE (reference sequence). The CDR3 reads CASSLPSVGTDTQYL. The CDR3 DNA is TGTGCCAGCAGCTTGCCTAGCGTGGGCACAGATACGCAGTATCTT.

This clonotype was seen repeatedly, ten times or more. The chain joins TRBV2 to TRBJ2-1; a possible D gene is TRBD1 (5 bases). Germline lookup yields CDR1 SNHLY and CDR2 FYNNEI. This CDR3 contains 15 residues. The V end was cut by 6 bases, the J end by 5 bases, with 17 bases between. The CDR3 is CASRQQVLGHNEQFF. The CDR3 bases are TGTGCCAGCAGGCAACAGGTCCTTGGGCACAATGAGCAGTTCTTC. Full variable domain (remainder filled in from reference TRBV2 and TRBJ2-1): EPEVTQTPSHQVTQMGQEVILRCVPISNHLYFYWYRQILGQKVEFLVSFYNNEISEKSEIFDDQFSVERPDGSNFTLKIRSTKLEDSAMYFCASRQQVLGHNEQFFGPGTRLTVL.

The table lists this clonotype with a few counts. The chain joins TRBV5-5 to TRBJ2-3; D call uncertain. Germline V gene lookup returns CDR1 SGHKS and CDR2 YYEKEE (reference sequence). V dropped 4 bases and J dropped 3 bases, with 18 bases sitting between them. The CDR3 spans 16 residues. The CDR3 loop is CASSAELRSGTDTQYF. The CDR3 region has the DNA TGTGCCAGCAGCGCCGAGTTGAGGTCTGGGACAGATACGCAGTATTTT. Filled out from reference TRBV5-5 and TRBJ2-3, the complete variable domain reads DAGVTQSPTHLIKTRGQQVTLRCSPISGHKSVSWYQQVLGQGPQFIFQYYEKEERGRGNFPDRFSARQFPNYSSELNVNALLLGDSALYLCASSAELRSGTDTQYFGPGTRLTVL.

In its sample, this clonotype was seen a few times. The rearrangement links TRBV19 to TRBJ2-3, with D tentatively TRBD1 (6 bases). Trimming pared 6 bases from V and 4 bases from J, leaving 17 bases between. CDR1 is LNHDA and CDR2 is SQIVND in the germline V gene (reference sequence). The CDR3 extends over 15 amino acids. The CDR3, as DNA: TGTGCCAGTAGCCAAATTGGACAGTCCCCAGATACGCAGTATTTT. Translation gives CASSQIGQSPDTQYF.

This clonotype was observed many times. The rearrangement links TRBV28 to TRBJ1-2; tentatively, D is TRBD1 (6 bases). V shed 8 bases and J shed 3 bases, with 13 bases lying between them. The CDR3 totals 13 residues. Germline-derived CDR1 and CDR2 are MDHEN and SYDVKM. CDR3 protein: CASAGGADYGYTF. CDR3 nucleotides: TGTGCCAGCGCCGGGGGCGCGGACTATGGCTACACCTTC.

This clonotype has just a few counts. This chain links TRBV25-1 with TRBJ1-4; TRBD1 aligns across 8 bases. CDR1 is MGHDK and CDR2 is SYGVNS in the germline V gene. Germline trimming cut 2 bases from V and 3 bases from J; bases unmatched to any gene: 5. CDR3 length: 16 amino acids. CDR3 in amino acids: CASSEQGAIANEKLFF. CDR3 DNA: TGTGCCAGCAGTGAACAGGGGGCAATAGCTAATGAAAAACTGTTTTTT.

CDR3 nucleotide sequence: TGTGCCATCAGTGAGCAGGGTAGCGGCCATGGCTACACCTTC. It specifies CAISEQGSGHGYTF. This chain uses TRBV10-3 with TRBJ1-2, with D perhaps TRBD1 (5 bases). The V end lost 2 bases, the J end lost 6 bases, and 13 bases lay between the germline ends. The germline gives CDR1 ENHRY, CDR2 SYGVKD. This CDR3 region has 14 residues.

This clonotype occurred once. This likely reflects a read error, since a far larger clone is one base away. The conserved final phenylalanine or tryptophan is absent from the CDR3, which likely points to a read error. The genes are TRBV28 and TRBJ2-6; D tentatively reads TRBD1 or TRBD2 (5 bases each). The CDR3 runs to 16 residues. V was trimmed by 5 bases and J by 1 base, leaving 12 bases between them. Germline V lookup: CDR1 MDHEN, CDR2 SYDVKM. The CDR3 spells CASSTGRLSGANVLTS. The CDR3 nucleotides are TGTGCCAGCAGTACGGGACGCCTATCTGGGGCCAACGTCCTGACTTCC.

The chain is built from TRBV19 and TRBJ1-6, with TRBD1 as a possible D gene (6 bases). V lost 5 bases to trimming and J lost 6 bases, with 17 bases between them. Germline V gives CDR1 LNHDA, CDR2 SQIVND (reference sequence). The CDR3 runs 16 residues. CDR3 sequence (DNA): TGTGCCAGTAGTGCCGCCGTTGGGGGGCTTAATTCACCCCTCCACTTT. Translation gives CASSAAVGGLNSPLHF.